Listed below are T cell receptor beta chains from one sample, sequenced in a study of CD8+ T cells in alopecia areata. The data were produced by immunoSEQ multiplex PCR, yet TCRdb's version contains in-frame clones alone and is incomplete. The sample has about 4,400 clones, roughly 60% seen once. The source was skin, collected at approximately week 36, from a patient treated with tofacitinib. Receptor source: a human donor with alopecia areata. The conserved cysteine and the conserved F or W are not part of the CDR3 here.

j_call: TRBJ1-5
v_call: TRBV6-5
cdr3_aa: ASRSRGNQPQH

j_call: TRBJ2-4
v_call: TRBV25-1
cdr3_aa: ASSSGPLAKNIQY

j_call: TRBJ1-6
v_call: TRBV4-1
cdr3_aa: ASSRDTSSYNSPLH

j_call: TRBJ2-1
v_call: TRBV30
cdr3_aa: AWSVGVGANEQF

j_call: TRBJ1-6
v_call: TRBV29-1
cdr3_aa: SVRQPGNSPLH

j_call: TRBJ2-1
v_call: TRBV7-8
cdr3_aa: ASSISGPLPSNEQF

j_call: TRBJ2-3
v_call: TRBV28
cdr3_aa: ASSSPRQGARDTQY

j_call: TRBJ2-1
v_call: TRBV6-4
cdr3_aa: ASSEGPSGYNEQF

j_call: TRBJ2-5
v_call: TRBV7-9
cdr3_aa: ASSSRGRERPPETQY

j_call: TRBJ2-1
v_call: TRBV2
cdr3_aa: ASSPYNEQF

j_call: TRBJ2-1
v_call: TRBV9
cdr3_aa: ARSVSAGGGVIEQF

j_call: TRBJ2-7
v_call: TRBV4-1
cdr3_aa: ASSHIVPREASPYEQY

j_call: TRBJ2-6
v_call: TRBV4-1
cdr3_aa: ASSHTGGSGANVLT

j_call: TRBJ1-1
v_call: TRBV18
cdr3_aa: ASSTGTGITEAF

j_call: TRBJ2-5
v_call: TRBV25-1
cdr3_aa: ASTQGGWQETQY

j_call: TRBJ2-3
v_call: TRBV14
cdr3_aa: ASSQASWDTQY

j_call: TRBJ2-4
v_call: TRBV9
cdr3_aa: ASSVGGPITY

j_call: TRBJ2-1
v_call: TRBV5-1
cdr3_aa: ASSFGRTGDEQF

j_call: TRBJ2-7
v_call: TRBV28
cdr3_aa: ASSHTGLGSYEQY

j_call: TRBJ2-1
v_call: TRBV10-1
cdr3_aa: ASSWGAPGQGIDNEQL

j_call: TRBJ2-1
v_call: TRBV4-2
cdr3_aa: ASSQEGGTAYNEQF

j_call: TRBJ2-1
v_call: TRBV14
cdr3_aa: ASSRQALIYNEQF

j_call: TRBJ2-7
v_call: TRBV7-9
cdr3_aa: AAGGIYEQY

j_call: TRBJ2-3
v_call: TRBV11-3
cdr3_aa: ASSRSGRTDTQY

j_call: TRBJ2-4
v_call: TRBV28
cdr3_aa: ASSSPGLGRNIQY

j_call: TRBJ1-1
v_call: TRBV7-3
cdr3_aa: AGSPGGTVGPMNTEAF

j_call: TRBJ2-2
v_call: TRBV5-6
cdr3_aa: ASSPSMNTGELF

j_call: TRBJ2-5
v_call: TRBV11-2
cdr3_aa: ASSLVTGGPEKTQY

j_call: TRBJ2-5
v_call: TRBV25-1
cdr3_aa: ASSEFGGETQY

j_call: TRBJ2-7
v_call: TRBV4-2
cdr3_aa: ASSQETGGPYEQY

j_call: TRBJ1-2
v_call: TRBV7-9
cdr3_aa: ASSLLGDEYGYT

j_call: TRBJ2-1
v_call: TRBV5-1
cdr3_aa: ASSPRSQNPLAGPNEQF

j_call: TRBJ2-7
v_call: TRBV29-1
cdr3_aa: SVKAGVEQY

j_call: TRBJ2-3
v_call: TRBV6-6
cdr3_aa: ASSYDGKSTDTQY

j_call: TRBJ2-6
v_call: TRBV19
cdr3_aa: ASSIVRTGGVSGANVLT

j_call: TRBJ2-1
v_call: TRBV19
cdr3_aa: ASTHGAGGFNEQF

j_call: TRBJ2-7
v_call: TRBV25-1
cdr3_aa: ARYDRLSLRY

j_call: TRBJ2-7
v_call: TRBV10-3
cdr3_aa: AISESVVGRYEQY

j_call: TRBJ2-6
v_call: TRBV6-1
cdr3_aa: ASSEAGARANVLT

j_call: TRBJ2-7
v_call: TRBV30
cdr3_aa: ALRYSPSEQY

j_call: TRBJ2-1
v_call: TRBV30
cdr3_aa: AWSPDRGSWSGKQF

j_call: TRBJ2-7
v_call: TRBV29-1
cdr3_aa: SATPSGVGSVEQY

j_call: TRBJ1-1
v_call: TRBV6-9
cdr3_aa: ASSRDLINTEAF

j_call: TRBJ2-6
v_call: TRBV28
cdr3_aa: ASSDEFLTQSRANVLT

j_call: .
v_call: TRBV29-1
cdr3_aa: SVVFGQVLSLDYEQY

j_call: TRBJ2-2
v_call: TRBV18
cdr3_aa: ASSLGGRSTGELF

j_call: TRBJ2-7
v_call: TRBV28
cdr3_aa: ASSFGASGLAGFEQY

j_call: TRBJ1-4
v_call: TRBV30
cdr3_aa: AWSRHTDEKLF

j_call: TRBJ2-2
v_call: TRBV6-5
cdr3_aa: ASSIRDRGSGELF

j_call: TRBJ2-2
v_call: TRBV6-4
cdr3_aa: ASSDSTDTGELF

j_call: TRBJ2-1
v_call: TRBV10-3
cdr3_aa: AISARANVHEQF

j_call: TRBJ2-1
v_call: TRBV15
cdr3_aa: ATPPCSGGYNEQF

j_call: TRBJ2-5
v_call: TRBV10-2
cdr3_aa: ATTYQETQY

j_call: TRBJ2-1
v_call: TRBV29-1
cdr3_aa: SVEVSSGTGGEQF